This entry lists 17 T cell receptor beta chains sequenced from one sample in a study of T-cell reconstitution after alpha-beta-depleted transplantation in children. As it was prepared, the TCRbeta library received unique molecular identifiers. From the PCR reads, TCRdb called clonotypes with MiXCR, one entry per CDR3 protein. The sample records 450,000 to 600,000 distinct CDR3 sequences, 30% to 35% being singletons. This specimen was PBMCs from the stem cell graft donor, taken from the stem cell graft. The source is a human donor who donated a stem cell graft to a child with aplastic anemia.

The table lists this clonotype with a few counts. This chain connects TRBV6-5 to TRBJ2-7; D possibly corresponds to TRBD1 (6 bases). V was cut by 3 bases and J by 3 bases, with 15 bases left in between. This CDR3 comprises 15 residues. Germline CDR1 MNHEY, CDR2 SVGAGI. This CDR3 is CASSYYREKNYEQYF. The CDR3 DNA reads as TGTGCCAGCAGTTATTACAGGGAGAAGAACTACGAGCAGTACTTC.

V is TRBV27 and J is TRBJ2-3; D gene uncertain. Germline lookup yields CDR1 MNHEY and CDR2 SMNVEV (reference sequence). The CDR3 length is 10 residues. The V end was cut by 10 bases, the J end by 2 bases, with 4 bases between. CDR3 region: CANPTDTQYF. The CDR3 region has the DNA TGTGCCAACCCCACAGATACGCAGTATTTT.

V and J are TRBV6-2 or TRBV6-3 and TRBJ2-7; D not resolved. CDR1 and CDR2 from the germline V gene are MNHEY and SVGEGT. V was shortened by 2 bases and J by 1 base, with 9 bases between the two germline ends. The CDR3 totals 14 residues. The CDR3: CASSYNRLSYEQYV. The CDR3 nucleotides are TGTGCCAGCAGTTACAACAGACTGTCCTACGAGCAGTACGTC.

J is TRBJ1-2 and V is TRBV18; 9 positions match TRBD1. The length of the CDR3 is 17 residues. Germline V CDR1 and CDR2: KGHSH, LQKENI. J was trimmed by 4 bases and V by 3 bases; bases with no gene match: 12. CDR3 sequence: CASSPVSGTGWTYGYTF. CDR3 sequence (DNA): TGTGCCAGCTCACCTGTCTCCGGGACAGGGTGGACCTATGGCTACACCTTC. The whole variable domain, filled in from reference TRBV18 and TRBJ1-2, reads NAGVMQNPRHLVRRRGQEARLRCSPMKGHSHVYWYRQLPEEGLKFMVYLQKENIIDESGMPKERFSAEFPKEGPSILRIQQVVRGDSAAYFCASSPVSGTGWTYGYTFGSGTRLTVV.

The rearrangement uses TRBV7-2 and TRBJ2-3; 8 nucleotides line up with TRBD2. J gave up 2 bases and V 1 base, and 5 bases lay outside the gene matches. Germline assignment: CDR1 SGHTA and CDR2 FQGNSA. The CDR3 contains 16 residues. CDR3 bases: TGTGCCAGCAGCTTAGTAGGCGGGAGGATCACAGATACGCAGTATTTT. Its translation is CASSLVGGRITDTQYF.

CDR3 in DNA: TGCGCCAGCAGCTTGGGTGAGGGGTACTACAATGAGCAGTTCTTC. This sequence encodes CASSLGEGYYNEQFF. V gene TRBV5-1 combines with J gene TRBJ2-1; TRBD1 or TRBD2 may be the D gene (5 bases each). Germline-derived CDR1 and CDR2 are SGHRS and YFSETQ. This CDR3 has 15 amino acids. V was pared by 0 bases and J by 3 bases, with 10 bases between.

V and J are TRBV30 and TRBJ1-2; D is unclear. Trimming removed 1 base at V and 7 bases at J, with 16 bases between. CDR1 is GTSNPN and CDR2 is SVGIG in the germline V gene (reference sequence). The CDR3 covers 14 residues. The CDR3 DNA is TGTGCCTGGAGTGACAGAATTGGCGGTGGTGGCTACACCTTC. Its protein is CAWSDRIGGGGYTF.

The rearrangement joins TRBV29-1 to TRBJ1-2; D is undetermined. V was trimmed by 7 bases and J by 4 bases, leaving 13 bases between them. Looked up from germline, CDR1 is SQVTM and CDR2 is ANQGSEA. This CDR3 comprises 12 residues. The CDR3 DNA follows: TGCAGCGCCTCAGATTCCGGCTATGGCTACACCTTC. Residues: CSASDSGYGYTF.

This clonotype has a handful of counts. The chain carries TRBV7-6 and TRBJ1-2, with D unclear. The V and J ends lost 6 bases and 6 bases respectively, with 17 bases between them. This CDR3 is 14 amino acids long. Per the germline V gene, CDR1 is SGHVS and CDR2 is FNYEAQ. The DNA of the CDR3 is TGTGCCAGCAGTCGGGAAATCTCAGCGGATGGCTACACCTTC. Residues: CASSREISADGYTF.

V gene TRBV6-1 combines with J gene TRBJ1-2; D might be TRBD1 (6 bases). The CDR3 covers 15 residues. V lost 3 bases and J 2 bases, leaving 13 bases between the germline ends. Germline CDR1 MNHNS, CDR2 SASEGT. CDR3 amino acids: CASSDPQGSNYGYTF. The CDR3 DNA reads as TGTGCCAGCAGTGACCCCCAGGGGTCAAACTATGGCTACACCTTC.

V usage is TRBV10-1 and J usage is TRBJ2-3, with a tentative D call TRBD2 (6 bases). This CDR3 comprises 15 residues. V shed 1 base and J shed 3 bases, with 11 bases lying between them. CDR1 and CDR2 from the germline V gene are WNHNN and SYGVQD (reference sequence). DNA of the CDR3: TGCGCCAGCAGTGAGTTGGAGGGAGGAACAGATACGCAGTATTTT. Amino acids: CASSELEGGTDTQYF.

The chain has TRBV5-4 and TRBJ2-5; D may be TRBD2 (7 bases). V was shortened by 1 base and J by 1 base, with 20 bases between the two germline ends. The CDR3 covers 18 residues. Looked up from germline, CDR1 is SGHNT and CDR2 is YYREEE (reference sequence). CDR3 protein: CASSLWRGRGWGQETQYF. Written as DNA, the CDR3 is TGTGCCAGCAGCTTGTGGCGGGGGCGCGGTTGGGGCCAAGAGACCCAGTACTTC.

This sequence joins TRBV14 and TRBJ2-1, with 13 bases identical to TRBD2. J gave up 8 bases and V 4 bases, and 20 bases lay outside the gene matches. CDR3 length equals 20 residues. The germline V gene encodes CDR1 SGHDN and CDR2 FVKESK. CDR3 sequence reads: CASSRVVGARGLAGPDEQFF. CDR3 bases: TGTGCCAGCAGCCGGGTCGTAGGGGCGCGGGGACTAGCGGGACCGGATGAGCAGTTCTTC.

V and J are TRBV12-3 or TRBV12-4 and TRBJ1-2; 7 positions agree with TRBD1. The V and J ends lost 5 bases and 2 bases, in that order; junction bases with no gene match: 20. CDR3 length: 19 residues. The CDR3 loop is CASSPYISGQAAGNYGYTF. Here the CDR3 DNA reads TGTGCCAGCAGTCCCTATATATCCGGACAGGCGGCCGGAAACTATGGCTACACCTTC.

Details on this clonotype: An end of the junction does not agree with germline; a read error may underlie this. The chain couples TRBV12-3 or TRBV12-4 to TRBJ2-3; no definite D call. This CDR3 comprises 12 residues. CDR3 sequence reads: CASSDIPFPRFF. The DNA of the CDR3 is TGTGCCAGCAGTGATATCCCCTTTCCCAGATTTTTT.

The chain has TRBV29-1 and TRBJ2-5; possibly TRBD2 for D (5 bases). V was pared by 5 bases and J by 1 base, with 11 bases between. The CDR3 runs 13 residues. CDR1 and CDR2 (germline): SQVTM, ANQGSEA. Written as DNA, the CDR3 is TGCAGCGTTACGGACGGGATCCAAGAGACCCAGTACTTC. Residues: CSVTDGIQETQYF.

This clonotype was found a few times. The CDR3 spells CASSRDFYNEQFF. The CDR3 bases are TGTGCCAGCAGCCGGGACTTTTACAATGAGCAGTTCTTC. The genes are TRBV5-6 and TRBJ2-1, with TRBD2 as a possible D gene (6 bases). This CDR3 region has 13 residues. The V gene lost 4 bases and the J gene lost 4 bases, with 9 bases spanning the gap. Germline CDR1 and CDR2: SGHDT and YYEEEE.